This T cell receptor beta chain originates from a study of cytomegalovirus exposure and HLA in healthy donors. The study ran its PCR with 60 Vbeta and 13 Jbeta primers. The protocol was immunoSEQ multiplex PCR, while the TCRdb copy is restricted to in-frame clones and leaves out a portion. Of roughly 110,000 clones listed, around 67% are singletons. CDR1 is SGDLS and CDR2 is YYNGEE in the germline V gene. J lost 6 bases, V lost 0 bases, and 0 bases had no gene match. This CDR3 is 13 amino acids long. The chain is built from TRBV9 and TRBJ1-2; 9 nucleotides line up with TRBD1. This clonotype originated in a woman in her 40s in good health and CMV-seropositive. The material sequenced was PBMCs. The CDR3, as DNA: TGTGCCAGCAGCGTAGGGGACAGGGATGGCTACACCTTC. This sequence encodes CASSVGDRDGYTF.